Below, 22 T cell receptor beta chains from the same sample are listed, as sequenced in a study of cytomegalovirus exposure and HLA in healthy donors. The primer mix had 60 Vbeta and 13 Jbeta primers. This table comes from immunoSEQ multiplex PCR, and its TCRdb copy is limited to in-frame clones, with some not included. The repertoire holds some 180,000 clones, about 90% seen once, with around 0.99% in the top ten. The specimen sequenced was PBMCs. These receptors originate from a boy aged 2-9 years in good health and CMV-seronegative.

The V and J genes are TRBV6-1 and TRBJ1-3; 7 bases match TRBD1. This CDR3 has 15 residues. The V gene end was trimmed by 8 bases and the J gene end by 0 bases; junction bases not matched to a gene: 7. Germline-derived CDR1 and CDR2 are MNHNS and SASEGT. The CDR3 sequence is CASRRTGPSGNTIYF. The CDR3 nucleotides are TGTGCCAGCCGGAGGACAGGACCCTCTGGAAACACCATATATTTT.

The V call is TRBV7-9, the J call TRBJ1-5; 9 bases align to TRBD1. This CDR3 is 17 amino acids long. The ends lost 4 bases at V and 4 bases at J; junction bases unmatched: 11. Germline CDR1 and CDR2: SEHNR and FQNEAQ (reference sequence). The CDR3 region is CASSSYRGTGINQPQHF. For the CDR3, the DNA is TGTGCCAGCAGCTCATACCGCGGGACAGGGATTAATCAGCCCCAGCATTTT.

The V and J genes are TRBV4-2 and TRBJ2-1; D unresolved. Germline loops: CDR1 LGHNA, CDR2 YNFKEQ. The CDR3 has 16 residues. Trimming shortened V by 4 bases and J by 5 bases, and 18 bases separated the two germline ends. The CDR3 DNA reads TGTGCCAGCAGCCCCAGGTATGATCCCTCTAACAATGAGCAGTTCTTC. Translated: CASSPRYDPSNNEQFF.

V gene TRBV25-1 combines with J gene TRBJ2-2; weak D call: TRBD1 (5 bases). The V gene lost 2 bases and the J gene lost 5 bases, with 18 bases spanning the gap. The CDR3 is 17 residues long. Germline CDR1 reads MGHDK; CDR2 reads SYGVNS. In DNA form, the CDR3 reads TGTGCCAGCAGTGAACCCAAGGGTAGGGGCCAGACCGGGGAGCTGTTTTTT. Translating it yields CASSEPKGRGQTGELFF.

J is TRBJ2-7 and V is TRBV20-1; D unclear. Germline V CDR1 and CDR2: DFQATT, SNEGSKA (reference sequence). The CDR3 length is 11 residues. Trimming left V 7 bases short and J 1 base short, with 8 bases between. The CDR3 DNA follows: TGCAGTGTACCGAGATCCTACGAGCAGTACTTC. Its protein product is CSVPRSYEQYF.

V is TRBV7-9 and J is TRBJ2-3; 7 bases fit TRBD1. V shed 5 bases, J shed 0 bases, and the junction held 2 bases outside the gene matches. Germline V CDR1 and CDR2: SEHNR, FQNEAQ (reference sequence). The CDR3 covers 14 residues. The CDR3 DNA is TGTGCCAGCAGCCCGGGACAGAGCACAGATACGCAGTATTTT. Protein product: CASSPGQSTDTQYF.

V is TRBV2 and J is TRBJ2-1; 10 bases map to TRBD1. The CDR3 is made up of 14 amino acids. Germline CDR1 and CDR2: SNHLY and FYNNEI. V was clipped by 4 bases and J by 8 bases; unmatched bases: 5. The CDR3, as DNA: TGTGCCAGCAGTGGACAGGGGGCCGGCTATGAGCAGTTCTTC. Protein: CASSGQGAGYEQFF.

The V gene is TRBV9, the J gene TRBJ2-7; 8 bases are a match to TRBD2. The V gene's germline CDR1 is SGDLS and CDR2 YYNGEE. With 0 bases clipped from V and 4 bases from J, the junction kept 3 bases outside the gene matches. There are 14 residues in the CDR3. CDR3: CASSVEREFYEQYF. The CDR3 DNA sequence: TGTGCCAGCAGCGTAGAGCGGGAGTTTTACGAGCAGTACTTC.

V usage is TRBV19 and J usage is TRBJ1-3; D ambiguous. Per germline, CDR1 LNHDA and CDR2 SQIVND (reference sequence). Deletions cut 8 bases from V and 0 bases from J, with 8 bases between. The CDR3 totals 13 residues. The CDR3 sequence is CASGSGSGNTIYF. The DNA for the CDR3 is TGTGCCAGTGGCTCGGGCTCTGGAAACACCATATATTTT.

The V and J genes are TRBV10-3 and TRBJ2-5; a weak D match, TRBD2 (5 bases). The last part of the DNA fits TRBJ2-7 better; the J call may be wrong. Per the germline V gene, CDR1 is ENHRY and CDR2 is SYGVKD. The CDR3 contains 13 residues. Here the CDR3 reads CAIGGPDTYEQYF. The CDR3 DNA sequence: TGTGCCATTGGAGGACCGGATACCTACGAGCAGTACTTC.

This chain uses TRBV28 with TRBJ2-7, with no clear D. The CDR3 runs 16 residues. Trimming shortened V by 3 bases and J by 0 bases, and 15 bases separated the two germline ends. Germline values: CDR1 MDHEN, CDR2 SYDVKM. The CDR3 here is CASSFPRGKSSYEQYF. CDR3 in DNA: TGTGCCAGCAGTTTTCCCCGAGGCAAAAGCTCCTACGAGCAGTACTTC.

The chain joins TRBV2 to TRBJ2-2; 7 nucleotides agree with TRBD2. Looked up from germline, CDR1 is SNHLY and CDR2 is FYNNEI. V trimming: 9 bases; J trimming: 1 base; junction bases outside the gene matches: 5. The CDR3 totals 14 residues. CDR3: CASAGLRNTGELFF. The CDR3 DNA is TGTGCCAGTGCGGGACTAAGGAACACCGGGGAGCTGTTTTTT.

The chain uses TRBV5-1 and TRBJ2-7; D may be TRBD2 (5 bases). Per the germline V gene, CDR1 is SGHRS and CDR2 is YFSETQ. The CDR3 is 15 residues long. V lost 4 bases and J lost 0, with 14 bases in between. The chain's CDR3 is CASSPYPGDSYEQYF. The CDR3 DNA reads as TGCGCCAGCAGCCCTTACCCCGGGGACTCCTACGAGCAGTACTTC.

The rearrangement uses TRBV7-2 and TRBJ1-1; D uncertain. Germline V gene data show CDR1 as SGHTA and CDR2 as FQGNSA. V was trimmed by 7 bases and J by 3 bases, leaving 15 bases between them. The CDR3 has 14 residues. CDR3 residues: CASNSHGVDTEAFF. CDR3 bases: TGTGCCAGCAATTCGCACGGGGTGGACACTGAAGCTTTCTTT.

For the CDR3, the DNA is TGTGCCAGCAGCCCGCGCGGGGGAGGGAAAAATGAGCAGTTCTTC. This gives the protein CASSPRGGGKNEQFF. The J gene is TRBJ2-1, the V gene TRBV11-2, with 7 bases aligning to TRBD2. The CDR3 covers 15 residues. CDR1 and CDR2 from the germline V gene are SGHAT and FQNNGV. V lost 5 bases, J lost 7 bases, and 11 bases stayed unmatched. Full variable domain (rest looked up from reference TRBV11-2 and TRBJ2-1): EAGVAQSPRYKIIEKRQSVAFWCNPISGHATLYWYQQILGQGPKLLIQFQNNGVVDDSQLPKDRFSAERLKGVDSTLKIQPAKLEDSAVYLCASSPRGGGKNEQFFGPGTRLTVL.

The gene calls are TRBV19 and TRBJ1-3; D is unclear. The CDR3 contains 14 residues. CDR1 LNHDA and CDR2 SQIVND come from the germline V gene (reference sequence). V gave up 6 bases and J gave up 2 bases, with 11 bases separating them. CDR3 DNA: TGTGCCAGTAGGGAGTTCGGGGCTGGAAACACCATATATTTT. This gives the protein CASREFGAGNTIYF. Drawing the rest from reference TRBV19 and TRBJ1-3, the complete variable domain is DGGITQSPKYLFRKEGQNVTLSCEQNLNHDAMYWYRQDPGQGLRLIYYSQIVNDFQKGDIAEGYSVSREKKESFPLTVTSAQKNPTAFYLCASREFGAGNTIYFGEGSWLTVV.

The V gene is TRBV19, the J gene TRBJ1-1, with D maybe TRBD1 (6 bases). There are 14 residues in the CDR3. Trimming shortened V by 6 bases and J by 6 bases, and 17 bases separated the two germline ends. Looked up from germline, CDR1 is LNHDA and CDR2 is SQIVND (reference sequence). CDR3 amino acids: CASSITGLGPEAFF. The CDR3 bases are TGTGCCAGTAGCATCACAGGGCTCGGACCTGAAGCTTTCTTT. Complete variable domain (other parts from reference TRBV19 and TRBJ1-1): DGGITQSPKYLFRKEGQNVTLSCEQNLNHDAMYWYRQDPGQGLRLIYYSQIVNDFQKGDIAEGYSVSREKKESFPLTVTSAQKNPTAFYLCASSITGLGPEAFFGQGTRLTVV.

This rearrangement joins TRBV5-6 to TRBJ1-5; no clear D. The CDR3 contains 16 residues. V lost 4 bases to trimming and J lost 0 bases, with 14 bases between them. CDR1 and CDR2 (germline): SGHDT, YYEEEE. The CDR3 protein is CASSLSLINSNQPQHF. The DNA for the CDR3 is TGTGCCAGCAGCCTGAGTCTTATAAATAGCAATCAGCCCCAGCATTTT.

The chain joins TRBV18 to TRBJ1-4, with 9 bases aligning to TRBD1. Trimming cost V 3 bases and J 8 bases; bases outside gene matches: 10. Per germline, CDR1 KGHSH and CDR2 LQKENI. The CDR3 contains 16 residues. CDR3 in DNA: TGTGCCAGCTCACCTCGACCGGGACAGGGCTGGGAAAAACTGTTTTTT. Translated: CASSPRPGQGWEKLFF.

This rearrangement joins TRBV2 to TRBJ2-7, with TRBD1 identical over 9 bases. The CDR3 has 13 residues. Germline loops: CDR1 SNHLY, CDR2 FYNNEI. With 3 bases clipped from V and 4 bases from J, the junction kept 1 base outside the gene matches. The CDR3 spells CASSDGQGYEQYF. The CDR3 bases are TGTGCCAGCAGTGATGGACAGGGGTACGAGCAGTACTTC.

The chain recombines TRBV5-1 with TRBJ2-5; weak D call: TRBD1 (5 bases). The J call is in doubt because the DNA end fits TRBJ2-7 better. Germline CDR1 SGHRS, CDR2 YFSETQ. This CDR3 is 14 amino acids long. The CDR3 nucleotides read TGCGCCAGCAGCTTGAGGGGTGGTCTTGACGAGCAGTACTTC. This codes for CASSLRGGLDEQYF.

The chain carries TRBV5-1 and TRBJ1-4, with D perhaps TRBD1 (6 bases). The CDR3 totals 15 residues. Germline V lookup: CDR1 SGHRS, CDR2 YFSETQ. Trimming took off 0 bases at V and 3 bases at J, with 9 bases between the two ends. The CDR3 is CASSLASGANEKLFF. The CDR3 region has the DNA TGCGCCAGCAGCTTGGCCTCAGGGGCTAATGAAAAACTGTTTTTT.